These T cell receptor beta chains were read from a single sample in a study of Graves' ophthalmopathy and Graves' hyperthyroidism. TCRdb itself ran the multiplex PCR reads through MiXCR, one entry per CDR3 protein. The sample has 1 million to 1.3 million distinct CDR3 sequences; about 38% are singletons. Sequencing input: peripheral blood or thyroid tissue (not recorded which). These receptors originate from an adult man with Graves' hyperthyroidism. CDR3s include the opening cysteine and the closing phenylalanine or tryptophan. Each record gives: CDR3 protein, CDR3 DNA, clone size, J gene, V gene, D gene. D genes are given only for firm matches. Clone sizes are given selectively: once, few, many, or a class where the clone is expanded.

CDR3 protein: CAISSTSMDTGELFF
CDR3 DNA: TGTGCCATCAGTTCGACTAGCATGGACACCGGGGAGCTGTTTTTT
clone size: many
J gene: TRBJ2-2
V gene: TRBV10-3
D gene: TRBD2

CDR3 protein: CASSLPSGNTIYF
CDR3 DNA: TGTGCCAGCAGTCTCCCCTCTGGAAACACCATATATTTT
clone size: many
J gene: TRBJ1-3
V gene: TRBV12-3/TRBV12-4
D gene: .

CDR3 protein: CASSLGHHLNTEAFF
CDR3 DNA: TGTGCCAGCAGCTTAGGTCATCACTTGAACACTGAAGCTTTCTTT
clone size: many
J gene: TRBJ1-1
V gene: TRBV11-2
D gene: .

CDR3 protein: CASSPHFTEAFF
CDR3 DNA: TGTGCCAGCAGCCCCCATTTCACTGAAGCTTTCTTT
clone size: many
J gene: TRBJ1-1
V gene: TRBV11-2
D gene: .

CDR3 protein: CSARGGVDEKLFF
CDR3 DNA: TGCAGTGCTAGAGGAGGGGTGGATGAAAAACTGTTTTTT
clone size: many
J gene: TRBJ1-4
V gene: TRBV20-1
D gene: .

CDR3 protein: CASSPWTSGIPKGGEQYF
CDR3 DNA: TGTGCCAGCAGCCCATGGACTAGCGGGATCCCGAAGGGGGGGGAGCAGTACTTC
clone size: .
J gene: TRBJ2-7
V gene: TRBV9
D gene: TRBD2

CDR3 protein: CAISRTGDWAYEQYF
CDR3 DNA: TGTGCCATCAGCCGAACAGGGGATTGGGCCTACGAGCAGTACTTC
clone size: many
J gene: TRBJ2-7
V gene: TRBV10-3
D gene: TRBD1

CDR3 protein: CSASTMETQYF
CDR3 DNA: TGCAGCGCCTCTACAATGGAGACCCAGTACTTC
clone size: many
J gene: TRBJ2-5
V gene: TRBV29-1
D gene: .

CDR3 protein: CASSLVGQWTETQYF
CDR3 DNA: TGTGCCAGCAGCTTGGTGGGACAGTGGACGGAGACCCAGTACTTC
clone size: .
J gene: TRBJ2-5
V gene: TRBV7-9
D gene: TRBD1

CDR3 protein: CSATLTSGIGELFF
CDR3 DNA: TGCAGTGCTACCCTGACTAGCGGGATTGGGGAGCTGTTTTTT
clone size: .
J gene: TRBJ2-2
V gene: TRBV20-1
D gene: TRBD2

CDR3 protein: CASSVGTGGTRWELFF
CDR3 DNA: TGTGCCAGTAGTGTCGGGACAGGGGGTACACGTTGGGAGCTGTTTTTT
clone size: many
J gene: TRBJ2-2
V gene: TRBV19
D gene: TRBD1

CDR3 protein: CASSLVADPYGYTF
CDR3 DNA: TGTGCCAGCAGCTTAGTAGCGGACCCCTATGGCTACACCTTC
clone size: many
J gene: TRBJ1-2
V gene: TRBV11-2
D gene: .

CDR3 protein: CASSGGVNQPQHF
CDR3 DNA: TGTGCCAGTTCAGGGGGAGTGAATCAGCCCCAGCATTTT
clone size: many
J gene: TRBJ1-5
V gene: TRBV7-2
D gene: TRBD1

CDR3 protein: CASSYEGRGNSPLHF
CDR3 DNA: TGTGCCAGCAGTTACGAAGGAAGAGGTAATTCACCCCTCCACTTT
clone size: .
J gene: TRBJ1-6
V gene: TRBV25-1
D gene: .

CDR3 protein: CSVGLAGGPYEQYF
CDR3 DNA: TGCAGCGTCGGACTAGCGGGAGGTCCCTACGAGCAGTACTTC
clone size: many
J gene: TRBJ2-7
V gene: TRBV29-1
D gene: TRBD2

CDR3 protein: CASRGWKGQETQYF
CDR3 DNA: TGTGCCAGCAGGGGGTGGAAGGGTCAAGAGACCCAGTACTTC
clone size: few
J gene: TRBJ2-5
V gene: TRBV6-4
D gene: .

CDR3 protein: CASRRSGSSETQYF
CDR3 DNA: TGTGCCAGCCGAAGGAGCGGGAGTTCGGAGACCCAGTACTTC
clone size: .
J gene: TRBJ2-5
V gene: TRBV9
D gene: TRBD2

CDR3 protein: CAISTSGQNTEAFF
CDR3 DNA: TGTGCCATCAGCACATCAGGGCAGAACACTGAAGCTTTCTTT
clone size: many
J gene: TRBJ1-1
V gene: TRBV10-3
D gene: .

CDR3 protein: CASSLEEVNSPLHF
CDR3 DNA: TGTGCCAGCAGCTTAGAGGAAGTGAATTCACCCCTCCACTTT
clone size: many
J gene: TRBJ1-6
V gene: TRBV11-2
D gene: .

CDR3 protein: CGKTQVRGQGPRNTEAFF
CDR3 DNA: TGTGGCAAGACGCAGGTTAGAGGACAGGGACCGAGGAACACTGAAGCTTTCTTT
clone size: .
J gene: TRBJ1-1
V gene: TRBV19
D gene: TRBD1

CDR3 protein: CASSPHSGDPLYGYTF
CDR3 DNA: TGTGCCAGCAGCCCGCACTCAGGGGACCCGCTCTATGGCTACACCTTC
clone size: many
J gene: TRBJ1-2
V gene: TRBV7-8
D gene: .

CDR3 protein: CASSIGTLSDQPQHF
CDR3 DNA: TGTGCCAGTAGTATAGGTACCCTGAGCGATCAGCCCCAGCATTTT
clone size: many
J gene: TRBJ1-5
V gene: TRBV19
D gene: .

CDR3 protein: CASSWGAQSPLHF
CDR3 DNA: TGCGCCAGCAGCTGGGGGGCCCAATCACCCCTCCACTTT
clone size: many
J gene: TRBJ1-6
V gene: TRBV5-1
D gene: .

CDR3 protein: CSVEGREHPNQPQHF
CDR3 DNA: TGCAGCGTTGAAGGCAGGGAGCATCCCAATCAGCCCCAGCATTTT
clone size: many
J gene: TRBJ1-5
V gene: TRBV29-1
D gene: .

CDR3 protein: CASSQQSGVRTDTQYF
CDR3 DNA: TGTGCCAGCAGCCAACAGTCGGGCGTTCGTACAGATACGCAGTATTTT
clone size: .
J gene: TRBJ2-3
V gene: TRBV5-1
D gene: .

CDR3 protein: CASSHTGAGEQYF
CDR3 DNA: TGCGCCAGCAGTCACACAGGGGCTGGCGAGCAGTACTTC
clone size: many
J gene: TRBJ2-7
V gene: TRBV5-1
D gene: TRBD1

CDR3 protein: CASCGGCEQYF
CDR3 DNA: TGTGCCAGCTGTGGGGGTTGCGAGCAGTACTTC
clone size: .
J gene: TRBJ2-7
V gene: TRBV12-3/TRBV12-4
D gene: .

CDR3 protein: CASSLGAGGVDEQYF
CDR3 DNA: TGTGCCAGCAGCTTGGGGGCAGGGGGCGTCGACGAGCAGTACTTC
clone size: .
J gene: TRBJ2-7
V gene: TRBV5-6
D gene: TRBD1

CDR3 protein: CASSGQVQGQETQYF
CDR3 DNA: TGTGCCAGCAGCGGACAGGTTCAGGGGCAAGAGACCCAGTACTTC
clone size: .
J gene: TRBJ2-5
V gene: TRBV7-9
D gene: TRBD1

CDR3 protein: CASSELFQETQYF
CDR3 DNA: TGTGCCAGTAGTGAGCTATTCCAAGAGACCCAGTACTTC
clone size: .
J gene: TRBJ2-5
V gene: TRBV19
D gene: .

CDR3 protein: CASSPRWGQPYGYTF
CDR3 DNA: TGTGCCAGCAGCCCCCGTTGGGGACAACCCTATGGCTACACCTTC
clone size: .
J gene: TRBJ1-2
V gene: TRBV7-2
D gene: .

CDR3 protein: CASADGMNTEAFF
CDR3 DNA: TGTGCCAGTGCGGACGGCATGAACACTGAAGCTTTCTTT
clone size: many
J gene: TRBJ1-1
V gene: TRBV7-9
D gene: .

CDR3 protein: CAISPGTVSYEQYF
CDR3 DNA: TGTGCCATCAGCCCAGGGACAGTATCCTACGAGCAGTACTTC
clone size: many
J gene: TRBJ2-7
V gene: TRBV10-3
D gene: TRBD1

CDR3 protein: CASSLQSEHQPQHF
CDR3 DNA: TGTGCCAGCAGTTTGCAGAGCGAACACCAGCCCCAGCATTTT
clone size: few
J gene: TRBJ1-5
V gene: TRBV28
D gene: .

CDR3 protein: CATSVGYMDGYTF
CDR3 DNA: TGTGCCACCAGTGTAGGGTACATGGATGGCTACACCTTC
clone size: many
J gene: TRBJ1-2
V gene: TRBV24-1
D gene: .

CDR3 protein: CASKLAGDSSYNEQFF
CDR3 DNA: TGTGCCTCCAAGCTAGCCGGGGACAGCTCCTACAATGAGCAGTTCTTC
clone size: few
J gene: TRBJ2-1
V gene: TRBV19
D gene: TRBD1

CDR3 protein: CPSRSYEQYF
CDR3 DNA: TGTCCCAGCCGGAGCTACGAGCAGTACTTC
clone size: .
J gene: TRBJ2-7
V gene: TRBV6-5
D gene: .

CDR3 protein: CAIMRDRVYEQYF
CDR3 DNA: TGTGCCATCATGAGGGACAGGGTCTACGAGCAGTACTTC
clone size: .
J gene: TRBJ2-7
V gene: TRBV10-3
D gene: TRBD1

CDR3 protein: CASSPRLAGIQETQYF
CDR3 DNA: TGTGCCAGCAGCCCACGCCTAGCGGGAATTCAAGAGACCCAGTACTTC
clone size: .
J gene: TRBJ2-5
V gene: TRBV7-7
D gene: TRBD2

CDR3 protein: CASSLIDGTGRAYEQYF
CDR3 DNA: TGTGCCAGCAGCTTAATCGACGGGACAGGGAGAGCCTACGAGCAGTACTTC
clone size: .
J gene: TRBJ2-7
V gene: TRBV7-6
D gene: TRBD1

CDR3 protein: CAWMGGRYEQYF
CDR3 DNA: TGTGCCTGGATGGGGGGTCGCTACGAGCAGTACTTC
clone size: .
J gene: TRBJ2-7
V gene: TRBV30
D gene: .

CDR3 protein: CASSPTQPGPRTGNTIYF
CDR3 DNA: TGTGCCAGCAGCCCGACACAACCGGGACCACGGACCGGAAACACCATATATTTT
clone size: .
J gene: TRBJ1-3
V gene: TRBV7-2
D gene: .

CDR3 protein: CASSWDSADGTEAFF
CDR3 DNA: TGTGCCAGCAGCTGGGACAGTGCCGATGGGACTGAAGCTTTCTTT
clone size: .
J gene: TRBJ1-1
V gene: TRBV7-4
D gene: TRBD1

CDR3 protein: CASSRDRLQETQYF
CDR3 DNA: TGTGCCAGCAGCCGGGACAGGCTCCAAGAGACCCAGTACTTC
clone size: many
J gene: TRBJ2-5
V gene: TRBV7-2
D gene: TRBD1

CDR3 protein: CASSLGTGRGGYTF
CDR3 DNA: TGTGCCAGCAGCCTCGGGACCGGGAGGGGCGGCTACACCTTC
clone size: few
J gene: TRBJ1-2
V gene: TRBV7-8
D gene: .

CDR3 protein: CSVVDRISYEQYF
CDR3 DNA: TGCAGCGTTGTCGACAGGATCTCCTACGAGCAGTACTTC
clone size: many
J gene: TRBJ2-7
V gene: TRBV29-1
D gene: .

CDR3 protein: CASSKKGRGYGYTF
CDR3 DNA: TGTGCCAGCAGCAAAAAGGGCCGCGGCTATGGCTACACCTTC
clone size: many
J gene: TRBJ1-2
V gene: TRBV13
D gene: .

CDR3 protein: CASSLTGLQGTQYF
CDR3 DNA: TGTGCCAGCAGCTTAACGGGACTCCAAGGGACCCAGTACTTC
clone size: once
J gene: TRBJ2-5
V gene: TRBV7-9
D gene: .

CDR3 protein: CASSLLDGPEAFF
CDR3 DNA: TGTGCCAGCAGTTTATTGGACGGACCTGAAGCTTTCTTT
clone size: .
J gene: TRBJ1-1
V gene: TRBV28
D gene: .

CDR3 protein: CASSQDRMNTEAFF
CDR3 DNA: TGTGCCAGCAGCCAAGACAGAATGAACACTGAAGCTTTCTTT
clone size: many
J gene: TRBJ1-1
V gene: TRBV4-2
D gene: .

CDR3 protein: CASSFGRSPKGTQYF
CDR3 DNA: TGTGCCAGCAGTTTTGGGCGGTCCCCCAAGGGGACCCAGTACTTC
clone size: .
J gene: TRBJ2-5
V gene: TRBV28
D gene: .

CDR3 protein: CSANSMSSYNSPLHF
CDR3 DNA: TGCAGTGCGAACTCAATGAGCTCCTATAATTCACCCCTCCACTTT
clone size: many
J gene: TRBJ1-6
V gene: TRBV20-1
D gene: .

CDR3 protein: CATWDSHNSPLHF
CDR3 DNA: TGTGCCACCTGGGACTCTCATAATTCACCCCTCCACTTT
clone size: many
J gene: TRBJ1-6
V gene: TRBV10-3
D gene: .

CDR3 protein: CSARDRGQNTIYF
CDR3 DNA: TGCAGTGCGCGGGACAGGGGGCAAAACACCATATATTTT
clone size: .
J gene: TRBJ1-3
V gene: TRBV20-1
D gene: TRBD1